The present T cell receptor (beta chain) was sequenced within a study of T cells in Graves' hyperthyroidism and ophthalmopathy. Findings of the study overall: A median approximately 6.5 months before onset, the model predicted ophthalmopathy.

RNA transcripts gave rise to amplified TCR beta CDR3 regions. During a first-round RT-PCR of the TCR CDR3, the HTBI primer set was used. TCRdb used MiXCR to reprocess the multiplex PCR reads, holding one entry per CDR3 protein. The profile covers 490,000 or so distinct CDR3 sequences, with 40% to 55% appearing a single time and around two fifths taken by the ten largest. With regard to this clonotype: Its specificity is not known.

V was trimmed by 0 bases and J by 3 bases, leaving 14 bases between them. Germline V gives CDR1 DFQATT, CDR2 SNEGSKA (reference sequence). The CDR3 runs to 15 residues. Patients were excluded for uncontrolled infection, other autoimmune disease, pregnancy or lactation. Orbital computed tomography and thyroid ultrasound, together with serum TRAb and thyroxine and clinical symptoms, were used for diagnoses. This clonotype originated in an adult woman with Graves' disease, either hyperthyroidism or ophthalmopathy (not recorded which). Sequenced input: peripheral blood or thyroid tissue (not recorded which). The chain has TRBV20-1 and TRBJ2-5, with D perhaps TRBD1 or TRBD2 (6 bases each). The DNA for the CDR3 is TGCAGTGCTAGAGATCCGAGGGGGACTGAAGAGACCCAGTACTTC. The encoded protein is CSARDPRGTEETQYF.